Listed below are T cell receptor beta chains from one sample, sequenced in a study of neoadjuvant nivolumab and ipilimumab in lung cancer. Measured with immunoSEQ multiplex PCR; TCRdb has only the in-frame clones, and not every one. The data hold 18,000 or so clones, with 60% to 80% observed a single time. The sample here was tumor tissue, taken after neoadjuvant nivolumab, alone or with ipilimumab, at or shortly before surgery. All receptors derive from an adult with non-small cell lung cancer. Both conserved end residues are part of each CDR3. Fields, in order: D gene, V gene, J gene, clone size, CDR3 DNA, CDR3 protein. A D gene is named only where the DNA matches it firmly. Expanded clones get a size class; other rows say once, few or many, or leave the size out.

TRBD1	TRBV7-2	TRBJ1-1	.	TGTGCCAGCAGCTCCTCACAGGGGGCAGGAACTGAAGCTTTCTTT	CASSSSQGAGTEAFF
.	TRBV4-1	TRBJ1-3	.	TGCGCCAGCAGCCAACAGGCAGTCGGAAACACCATATATTTT	CASSQQAVGNTIYF
.	TRBV6-4	TRBJ2-1	.	TGTGCCAGCAGTGTCTCGCATCCCTACAATGAGCAGTTCTTC	CASSVSHPYNEQFF
TRBD1	TRBV5-1	TRBJ1-1	.	TGCGCCAGCAGCTTCGTCCAGGGGGCTGGGACTGAAGCTTTCTTT	CASSFVQGAGTEAFF
TRBD1	TRBV5-1	TRBJ1-3	.	TGCGCCAGCAGCTCTGGACAGGGCTCTGGAAACACCATATATTTT	CASSSGQGSGNTIYF
TRBD2	TRBV7-2	TRBJ2-3	.	TGTGCCAGCACCTCCCTAGCGGGGGGGTTTCGCGCAGATACGCAGTATTTT	CASTSLAGGFRADTQYF
.	TRBV5-1	TRBJ1-2	.	TGCGCCAGCAGCTTGGCCGCGGGGGCAGGGTGGAATACGGATGGCTACACCTTC	CASSLAAGAGWNTDGYTF
.	TRBV11-2	TRBJ2-7	once	TGTGCCAGCAGCTTAGCTGGGGCAGGTAGCGAGCAGTACTTC	CASSLAGAGSEQYF
.	TRBV5-1	TRBJ2-7	.	TGCGCCAGCAGCCAGACGGGCTCCTACGAGCAGTACTTC	CASSQTGSYEQYF
.	TRBV18	TRBJ2-4	.	TGTGCCAGCTCACACACATCCTTAGGAACGGGAGCCAAAAACATTCAGTACTTC	CASSHTSLGTGAKNIQYF
TRBD2	TRBV28	TRBJ2-5	few	TGTGCCAGCAGTTCTAGCGGACACCCACAAAGGTCAGAGACCCAGTACTTC	CASSSSGHPQRSETQYF
.	TRBV16	TRBJ1-5	.	TGTGCCAGCAGCCAATCGTACGGGAAGAGCAATCAGCCCCAGCATTTT	CASSQSYGKSNQPQHF
.	TRBV25-1	TRBJ2-7	.	TGTGCCAGCAGTGAGTACCACGAGCAGTACTTC	CASSEYHEQYF
.	TRBV6-1	TRBJ2-3	.	TGTGCCAGCAGTGAAGGGAACAGGGGCACAGATACGCAGTATTTT	CASSEGNRGTDTQYF
.	TRBV19	TRBJ2-6	.	TGTGCCAGTAGTAGCCCCCTGGGGAGTGGGGCCAACGTCCTGACTTTC	CASSSPLGSGANVLTF
.	TRBV5-5	TRBJ1-6	.	TGTGCCAGCAGCCGCCTTGTAGGTAGTCCCCTCCACTTT	CASSRLVGSPLHF
.	TRBV7-2	TRBJ2-7	.	TGTGCCAGCAGCCCAGGGTGGCGACTGTCCTACGAGCAGTACTTC	CASSPGWRLSYEQYF
.	TRBV19	TRBJ2-5	few	TGTGCCAGTAGTTCCGCGACAGGGAGGCTGGAGACCCAGTACTTC	CASSSATGRLETQYF
.	TRBV7-6	TRBJ1-6	.	TGTGCCAGCAGCTTAAGCGGGCTCGGTTCACCCCTCCACTTT	CASSLSGLGSPLHF
.	TRBV5-5	TRBJ2-1	.	TGTGCCAGCAGCTTGGCGGATGAGCAGTTCTTC	CASSLADEQFF
TRBD2	TRBV5-1	TRBJ2-7	.	TGCGCCAGCAGCTTGGGGGACTACTCCTACGAGCAGTACTTC	CASSLGDYSYEQYF
TRBD1	TRBV18	TRBJ2-3	.	TGTGCCAGCTCACCGCGACAGGGTAGAACAGATACGCAGTATTTT	CASSPRQGRTDTQYF
.	TRBV5-5	TRBJ2-7	.	TGTGCCAGCAGCTCGCAGTTCGTCAGGGAGCAGTACTTC	CASSSQFVREQYF
.	TRBV11-2	TRBJ1-1	.	TGTGCCAGCAGCTTAGGCGGCATGAACACTGAAGCTTTCTTT	CASSLGGMNTEAFF
TRBD1	TRBV7-9	TRBJ2-7	.	TGTGCCAGCAGCCCCCGGGGACAGACAAGGAATATGTACGAGCAGTACTTC	CASSPRGQTRNMYEQYF
TRBD2	TRBV4-3	TRBJ2-3	few	TGCGCCAGCAGCCATGTAGCGGGGGGGCCTGGGTTCACAGATACGCAGTATTTT	CASSHVAGGPGFTDTQYF
.	TRBV7-2	TRBJ1-2	.	TGTGCCAGCACCCCGTCCTACACCTTC	CASTPSYTF
.	TRBV18	TRBJ1-6	.	TGTGCCAGCTCACCACTGGCCATAGTCGGCAGGTCGGATTCACCCCTCCACTTT	CASSPLAIVGRSDSPLHF
TRBD2	TRBV30	TRBJ2-2	.	TGTGCCTGGAGGCTCGCGGGGGGTTCACCCGGGGAGCTGTTTTTT	CAWRLAGGSPGELFF
.	TRBV5-6	TRBJ2-7	.	TGTGCCAGCAGCTTGGGTCCCCTGACCGGTATCAATGAGTACTTC	CASSLGPLTGINEYF
.	TRBV25-1	TRBJ2-5	.	TGTGCCAGCAGTGAACTTGGGCCGTCGTACCAAGAGACCCAGTACTTC	CASSELGPSYQETQYF
.	TRBV6-4	TRBJ2-2	few	TGTGCCAGCAGTGTCGGAGAAACCGGGGAGCTGTTTTTT	CASSVGETGELFF
.	TRBV6-5	TRBJ1-5	.	TGTGCCAGCAGTTACTCGAAATCCGACCATCAGCCCCAGCATTTT	CASSYSKSDHQPQHF
.	TRBV20-1	TRBJ2-7	.	TGCAGTGGACACAAGGGGTACGAGCAGTACTTC	CSGHKGYEQYF
TRBD1	TRBV18	TRBJ2-7	.	TGTGCCAGCTCTAAGGGACAGGGCTACGAGCAGTACTTC	CASSKGQGYEQYF
.	TRBV27	TRBJ1-2	once	TGTGCCAGCAGGCCCCCCGGGCTGTCTAGCTACACCTTC	CASRPPGLSSYTF
.	TRBV6-6	TRBJ1-4	.	TGTGCCAGCAGTCCCAGGGGAGCTACGAATGAAAAACTGTTTTTT	CASSPRGATNEKLFF
.	TRBV4-3	TRBJ2-7	.	TGCGCCAGCAGCCAAGATAGGCTCGGGAGCTCCTACGAGCAGTACTTC	CASSQDRLGSSYEQYF
.	TRBV6-5	TRBJ1-3	.	TGTGCCACAGGGACTGGAAACACCATATATTTT	CATGTGNTIYF
TRBD1	TRBV6-5	TRBJ1-6	.	TGTGCCAGCAGTTCGGACCGACAGGGCTTTAATTCACCCCTCCACTTT	CASSSDRQGFNSPLHF
TRBD1	TRBV12-5	TRBJ1-1	.	TGTGCTAGTGGAGCGACAGGGAGGGTGACTGAAGCTTTCTTT	CASGATGRVTEAFF
.	TRBV6-5	TRBJ1-1	.	TGTGCCAGCAGCCCCCTAGTGAACACTGAAGCTTTCTTT	CASSPLVNTEAFF
.	TRBV4-3	TRBJ1-1	.	TGCGCCAGCAGCCAAGATAGGATGCGGGATCAAGCTTTCTTT	CASSQDRMRDQAFF
.	TRBV7-9	TRBJ1-5	.	TGTGCCAGCAGCTTAGGGGCGACAGTTCTAGATTTT	CASSLGATVLDF
TRBD1	TRBV5-1	TRBJ1-4	few	TGCGCCAGCAGCTTTGGGACAGCAACTAATGAAAAACTGTTTTTT	CASSFGTATNEKLFF
.	TRBV18	TRBJ1-1	few	TGTGCCAGCTCACCTACAGTACCGATGACTGAAGCTTTCTTT	CASSPTVPMTEAFF
TRBD2	TRBV9	TRBJ2-2	.	TGTGCCAGCAGCGTCTGGGGGACTAGCGGGGGGGCGGAGGCCGGGGAGCTGTTTTTT	CASSVWGTSGGAEAGELFF
.	TRBV19	TRBJ1-2	.	TGTGCCACCGCACAATCGGCAGTAGCCTTGGTCGGCTACACCTTC	CATAQSAVALVGYTF
.	TRBV30	TRBJ1-4	.	TGTGCCTGGAGTAGCAGAGCTAATGAAAAACTGTTTTTT	CAWSSRANEKLFF
TRBD1	TRBV5-1	TRBJ1-5	.	TGCGCCAGCAGCGCAGGTGGGGCAGGGGGCGAGGTCCAGCATTTT	CASSAGGAGGEVQHF
TRBD1	TRBV7-6	TRBJ2-5	.	TGTGCCAGCAGCTTGGTCCCGGGACAGGGGGCAGGCCAAGAGACCCAGTACTTC	CASSLVPGQGAGQETQYF
.	TRBV5-1	TRBJ2-7	.	TGCGCCAGCAGCGAGAGCGGCGCTGCGATCTACGAGCAGTACTTC	CASSESGAAIYEQYF
.	TRBV7-2	TRBJ1-5	.	TGTGCCAGCAGCTTAGGTCAGGATGCAAATCAGCCCCAGCATTTT	CASSLGQDANQPQHF
.	TRBV18	TRBJ1-6	.	TGTGCCAGCTCACGAGATCGGGATAATTCACCCCTCCACTTT	CASSRDRDNSPLHF
TRBD1	TRBV7-2	TRBJ2-2	.	TGTGCCAGCAGACCTCAGGGGGACGGGGAGCTGTTTTTT	CASRPQGDGELFF